Reported below is one T cell receptor (beta chain). This clonotype was found a few times. Its specific antigen is unknown. No base quality information exists; no much larger clone differs at one position. The source of the sample is a study of identical twins (dated by TCRdb to the mid-2010s). For the study in its entirety: The study deep-sequenced TCR alpha and beta repertoires from monozygotic twins, unrelated adults of various ages and cord blood to test whether fetal clonotypes persist. To rule out contamination, the twin experiments were replicated at different times with different library preparation protocols.

Summary of the overall study and its limitations: Because the same donors could not be followed over many years, the conclusions relied on cross-sectional statistical analysis. Invariant T cells such as MAIT and iNKT could partly confound zero-insertion analyses, though diverse VJ usage argued against this for most clonotypes. Out-of-frame TCR alpha sharing in monozygotic twins was systematically underestimated by recombination models, whereas sharing between unrelated individuals was in agreement with the recombination models. Abundant cord blood beta clonotypes had fewer insertions, young adult naive repertoires showed a similar but weaker trend, and memory repertoires showed no such trend. Compared with coincidental sharing between unrelated individuals, an excess of low generation-probability sequences was observed among out-of-frame TCR alpha sequences shared between twins. The excess sharing between twins in beta out-of-frame sequences was weaker because fewer shared sequences reduced the signal-to-noise ratio.

Library method: 5' RACE. The reads were generated on an Illumina HiSeq 2000. A universal primer binding site was added through template switching, and the final cDNA carried a unique molecular identifier so that TCR cDNA molecules could be counted accurately. Specific primers in the conserved constant-segment region were used to synthesize first-strand cDNA for the TCR alpha and beta chains. To control for contamination, every cDNA library carried two barcodes: a SMART-Mk sample barcode plus Illumina barcodes. Two successive PCR steps introduced TruSeq adapter sequences along with Illumina sample barcodes. The TCR alpha and beta cDNA libraries were sequenced on the Illumina HiSeq platform using custom primers. Turning to the authors' computational methods: MiGEC processed the raw reads to extract unique molecular identifiers, while MiXCR was used to determine the CDR3 positions. For each individual, recombination models were inferred using an EM algorithm with the repgenHMM and IGoR tools. The analysis of shared clonotypes was done with the tcR package in R, with sharing normalized by the product of cloneset sizes. Out-of-frame nonproductive sequences were analyzed to study raw recombination free of thymic and clonal selection effects. Through fastp at Q25 and MiXCR, TCRdb rebuilt clones from the public reads, retaining in-frame beta chains. Identical CDR3 proteins give one entry, which carries the most common genes and DNA. TCRdb assigned the V and J calls; the authors' analysis was not used. In this sample the table shows 450,000 or so distinct CDR3 sequences, approximately 24% of which occur a single time. The top ten clones comprise over 2.5% of the sample.

Only healthy Caucasian donors were included. The twin cohort comprised three pairs of female monozygotic twins, all aged roughly 18 to 30 years. Positive isolation kits from Invitrogen were used to isolate the CD4+ and CD8+ T cell populations. The sample was also reused in another study, on T cells expressing NK-cell markers. The second paper states: TCR beta-chain repertoires were profiled in sorted CD3+CD56+NKG2C+, CD3+CD56+NKG2C- and CD3+CD56-NKG2C+ T-cell subsets from eight donors. Of the eight sequenced donors, seven were found to be HCMV-seropositive and one was found to be HCMV-seronegative. In several experiments an anti-gammadeltaTCR antibody was added to restrict sorting to alphabetaTCR-expressing T cells. For roughly six donors, the dominant CD3+CD56+NKG2C+ clonotypes were among the top 10 CD8+ clonotypes and accounted for about 1.0-7.5% of CD8+ T cells. Those dominant clonotypes were again the most abundant among CD3+CD56-NKG2C+ cells in several donors, at about 28.3-65%. Whether the expanded NKG2C-expressing T cell clones were specific for HCMV antigens remained unclear. Randomly selected healthy volunteers, three men and five women, were used as the eight sequenced donors. To determine HCMV serostatus, a commercial ELISA kit was used to detect HCMV-specific IgG in serum. MIGEC was used to demultiplex reads and group reads by UMI, and MiTCR was used to assemble and quantify clonotypes. To exclude erroneous sequences, only TCR cDNA sequences supported by at least two reads were retained. The tcR package was used for downstream repertoire analysis, and clonotypes were matched across fractions by CDR3 nucleotide sequence plus V segment. VDJmatch was used to annotate antigen specificity against VDJdb, with one amino acid substitution in CDR3 permitted.

The clonotype was recovered from a woman under 30 in good health. The sequenced sample was CD4+ T cells sorted from blood.

The nucleotide sequence reads TGTGCCAGCAGCGTAGCATGGGGGCCCTACGAGCAGTACTTC. The encoded protein is CASSVAWGPYEQYF. Recombination connected TRBV9 to TRBJ2-7, with TRBD1 as a weak D call on 6 bases. Its CDR3 holds 14 amino acids, cysteine through phenylalanine. This entry keeps only the CDR3 DNA: 42 bases, framed from base 1. The junction shows trimming of 0 bases on V and 2 bases on J, plus 9 bases between the germline ends. Taken from the germline V gene, the CDR1 and CDR2 loops are SGDLS and YYNGEE.